Listed below are T cell receptor beta chains from one sample, sequenced in a study of blood T cell repertoires in COVID-19. TCRdb's table, derived via immunoSEQ multiplex PCR, lists solely in-frame clones and lacks some. The data hold around 60,000 clones, with 81% observed a single time. Sequenced input: peripheral blood. The receptors shown here come from a woman of 80 years or more with active or convalescent COVID-19. Both conserved end residues are part of each CDR3. D genes are given only for firm matches. Clone size, where shown, is once, few, many, or a class for clones that have expanded.

>.|TRBV9|.|TRBJ1-3
CASSTPRGAGAIGDTIYF
TGTGCCAGCAGCACCCCCCGGGGTGCGGGGGCAATCGGGGACACCATATATTTT
>TRBD1|TRBV6-5|.|TRBJ2-3
CASRPPGQGLDTQYF
TGTGCCAGCAGACCTCCGGGACAGGGGTTAGATACGCAGTATTTT
>TRBD2|TRBV4-1|.|TRBJ2-1
CASSQDGLAEIRANEQFF
TGCGCCAGCAGCCAAGACGGACTAGCGGAAATACGGGCGAATGAGCAGTTCTTC
>.|TRBV6-2/TRBV6-3|.|TRBJ2-1
CASSPEYNEQFF
TGTGCCAGCAGCCCGGAGTACAATGAGCAGTTCTTC
>TRBD2|TRBV3-1/TRBV3-2|.|TRBJ2-1
CASSHWGGALTYNEQFF
TGTGCCAGCAGCCATTGGGGGGGAGCCCTTACCTACAATGAGCAGTTCTTC
>.|TRBV3-1/TRBV3-2|few|TRBJ1-2
CASSPPAGSGASGYTF
TGTGCCAGCAGCCCACCCGCCGGTAGCGGGGCAAGTGGCTACACCTTC
>.|TRBV5-1|.|TRBJ1-1
CATSPAGANTEAFF
TGCGCCACCTCGCCGGCAGGCGCGAACACTGAAGCTTTCTTT
>.|TRBV5-4|few|TRBJ2-7
CASSIGGTYEQYF
TGTGCCAGCAGCATTGGAGGGACCTACGAGCAGTACTTC
>.|TRBV19|.|TRBJ1-1
CASTDRGAGMNTEAFF
TGTGCCAGTACCGACCGGGGGGCGGGGATGAACACTGAAGCTTTCTTT
>TRBD2|TRBV20-1|.|TRBJ2-1
CSASSPREVVANEQFF
TGCAGTGCTAGTTCCCCGCGGGAGGTTGTAGCCAATGAGCAGTTCTTC
>.|TRBV3-1/TRBV3-2|.|TRBJ1-1
CASSRIGRDTEAFF
TGTGCCAGCAGCCGCATCGGGCGGGACACTGAAGCTTTCTTT
>.|TRBV28|few|TRBJ1-5
CASSLKGSWNQPQHF
TGTGCCAGCAGTTTAAAAGGGAGCTGGAATCAGCCCCAGCATTTT
>TRBD1|TRBV3-1/TRBV3-2|.|TRBJ1-2
CASSGTGANYGYTF
TGTGCCAGCAGTGGGACAGGGGCTAACTATGGCTACACCTTC
>TRBD1|TRBV27|.|TRBJ1-5
CASSLAGTADTQPQHF
TGTGCCAGCAGTTTAGCAGGGACAGCCGACACTCAGCCCCAGCATTTT
>.|TRBV19|.|TRBJ1-5
CATREGSGANNQPQHF
TGTGCCACCCGAGAGGGATCAGGGGCAAACAATCAGCCCCAGCATTTT
>TRBD2|TRBV7-9|.|TRBJ2-1
CASIPASGISGGAYNEQFF
TGTGCCAGCATCCCAGCTTCGGGGATTAGCGGGGGGGCCTACAATGAGCAGTTCTTC
>TRBD1|TRBV7-8|.|TRBJ1-1
CASSPWTGWDTEAFF
TGTGCCAGCAGCCCATGGACAGGGTGGGACACTGAAGCTTTCTTT
>TRBD2|TRBV5-1|.|TRBJ2-7
CASSLSASGGDEQYF
TGCGCCAGCAGCTTGTCGGCTAGCGGGGGGGACGAGCAGTACTTC
>.|TRBV2|.|TRBJ2-1
CASSEIWTERDEQFF
TGTGCCAGCAGTGAAATATGGACCGAGAGGGATGAGCAGTTCTTC
>TRBD1|TRBV7-9|.|TRBJ1-1
CASSASGGTEAFF
TGTGCCAGCAGCGCCTCAGGGGGTACTGAAGCTTTCTTT
>.|TRBV4-3|.|TRBJ2-3
CASSLTRGFGDTQYF
TGCGCCAGCAGCCTAACCCGCGGGTTTGGAGATACGCAGTATTTT
>.|TRBV5-4|.|TRBJ1-2
CASSPGQSGYTF
TGTGCCAGCAGCCCCGGACAGTCCGGCTACACCTTC
>.|TRBV6-5|.|TRBJ1-1
CASSSGEGGTEAFF
TGTGCCAGCAGTTCCGGGGAGGGAGGAACTGAAGCTTTCTTT
>.|TRBV7-2|.|TRBJ2-3
CASSPQAGLSDTQYF
TGTGCCAGCAGCCCCCAAGCGGGCCTGTCAGATACGCAGTATTTT
>.|TRBV11-1|.|TRBJ1-2
CASSDSREFGGYTF
TGTGCCAGCAGCGATTCCAGGGAATTCGGGGGCTACACCTTC
>.|TRBV7-9|.|TRBJ1-6
CASSLETRGSPLHF
TGTGCCAGCAGCTTAGAGACCAGGGGTTCACCCCTCCACTTT
>.|TRBV3-1/TRBV3-2|.|TRBJ1-5
CASSQDPGGSNQPQHF
TGTGCCAGCAGCCAAGATCCGGGCGGGAGCAATCAGCCCCAGCATTTT
>.|TRBV27|.|TRBJ1-4
CASSLVRGGGEKLFF
TGTGCCAGCAGTTTGGTACGGGGAGGGGGTGAAAAACTGTTTTTT
>TRBD1|TRBV27|.|TRBJ2-3
CASILSLQGISTDTQYF
TGTGCCAGCATCTTATCGCTACAGGGGATAAGCACAGATACGCAGTATTTT
>TRBD1|TRBV7-9|few|TRBJ2-7
CASSTRTGYSYEQYF
TGTGCCAGCAGCACCCGGACAGGATACTCCTACGAGCAGTACTTC
>.|TRBV28|once|TRBJ1-6
CASTELRGFSDNSPLHF
TGTGCCAGCACAGAACTGCGGGGCTTCTCCGATAATTCACCCCTCCACTTT
>.|TRBV28|.|TRBJ1-1
CASKAAKNTEAFF
TGTGCCAGCAAGGCGGCCAAGAACACTGAAGCTTTCTTT
>.|TRBV7-3|.|TRBJ2-3
CASSAQDTGKDTQYF
TGTGCCAGCAGCGCGCAGGACACAGGGAAGGATACGCAGTATTTT
>.|TRBV6-6|.|TRBJ2-7
CAARGSGPEQYF
TGTGCCGCGCGAGGATCGGGTCCCGAGCAGTACTTC
>TRBD1|TRBV3-1/TRBV3-2|once|TRBJ2-6
CASSPGYATGASGANVLTF
TGTGCCAGCAGCCCCGGATATGCAACAGGGGCCTCTGGGGCCAACGTCCTGACTTTC
>TRBD1|TRBV6-2/TRBV6-3|.|TRBJ1-5
CASSWTGLGYQPQHF
TGTGCCAGCAGCTGGACAGGGCTTGGCTATCAGCCCCAGCATTTT
>TRBD2|TRBV6-2/TRBV6-3|.|TRBJ2-5
CASSYTPSRGASKETQYF
TGTGCCAGCAGTTACACCCCCTCGCGGGGGGCGAGCAAAGAGACCCAGTACTTC
>.|TRBV19|few|TRBJ1-4
CASSPTRGEKLFF
TGTGCCAGTAGTCCGACCCGAGGGGAAAAACTGTTTTTT
>.|TRBV4-1|.|TRBJ2-1
CASSQVGLYNEQFF
TGCGCCAGCAGCCAAGTAGGACTTTACAATGAGCAGTTCTTC
>.|TRBV5-6|.|TRBJ1-2
CASSPPTGFKYGYTF
TGTGCCAGCAGCCCCCCGACAGGATTTAAGTATGGCTACACCTTC
>TRBD1|TRBV28|medium-sized|TRBJ2-1
CASTSPSSQGDTYNEQFF
TGTGCCAGCACCAGCCCCTCATCCCAGGGGGACACCTACAATGAGCAGTTCTTC
>TRBD1|TRBV12-3/TRBV12-4|.|TRBJ1-2
CASTLGGQDTF
TGTGCCAGCACTCTCGGGGGACAGGACACCTTC
>TRBD1|TRBV5-6|once|TRBJ2-1
CASSLARGIYNEQFF
TGTGCCAGCAGCTTGGCCAGGGGGATCTACAATGAGCAGTTCTTC
>.|TRBV28|.|TRBJ2-1
CASTAASYNEQFF
TGTGCCAGCACCGCCGCGAGCTACAATGAGCAGTTCTTC